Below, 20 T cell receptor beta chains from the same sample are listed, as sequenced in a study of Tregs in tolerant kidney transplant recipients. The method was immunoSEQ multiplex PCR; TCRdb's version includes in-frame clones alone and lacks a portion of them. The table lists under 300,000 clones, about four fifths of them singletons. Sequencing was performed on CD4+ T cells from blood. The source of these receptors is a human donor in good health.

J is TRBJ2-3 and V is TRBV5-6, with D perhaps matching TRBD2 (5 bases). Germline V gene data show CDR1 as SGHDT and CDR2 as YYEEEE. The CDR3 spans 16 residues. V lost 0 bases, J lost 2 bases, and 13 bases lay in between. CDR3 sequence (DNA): TGTGCCAGCAGCTTGGGCTCGATAGCGCACACAGATACGCAGTATTTT. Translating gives CASSLGSIAHTDTQYF.

CDR3 sequence (DNA): TGTGCCAGCAGCTTAGGGGACAGGGCCAACACCATATATTTT. It encodes CASSLGDRANTIYF. The chain joins TRBV7-2 to TRBJ1-3; 9 bases line up with TRBD1. This CDR3 is built from 14 residues. Germline CDR1 is SGHTA and CDR2 is FQGNSA. Losses at the gene ends were 1 base for V and 7 bases for J; bases not matched to a gene: 2.

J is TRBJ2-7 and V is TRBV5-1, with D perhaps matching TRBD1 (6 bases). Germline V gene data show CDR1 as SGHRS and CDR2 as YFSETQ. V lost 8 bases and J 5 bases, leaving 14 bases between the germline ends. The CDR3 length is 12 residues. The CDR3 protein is CASSVGGDEQYF. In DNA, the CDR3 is TGCGCCAGTTCCGTTGGGGGCGACGAGCAGTACTTC.

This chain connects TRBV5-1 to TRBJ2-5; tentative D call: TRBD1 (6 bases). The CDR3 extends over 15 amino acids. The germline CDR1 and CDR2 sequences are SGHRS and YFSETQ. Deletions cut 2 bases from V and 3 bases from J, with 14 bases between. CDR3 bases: TGCGCCAGCAGCTTTAATACAGGGTCCGAAGAGACCCAGTACTTC. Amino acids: CASSFNTGSEETQYF. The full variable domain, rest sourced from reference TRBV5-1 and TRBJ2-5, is KAGVTQTPRYLIKTRGQQVTLSCSPISGHRSVSWYQQTPGQGLQFLFEYFSETQRNKGNFPGRFSGRQFSNSRSEMNVSTLELGDSALYLCASSFNTGSEETQYFGPGTRLLVL.

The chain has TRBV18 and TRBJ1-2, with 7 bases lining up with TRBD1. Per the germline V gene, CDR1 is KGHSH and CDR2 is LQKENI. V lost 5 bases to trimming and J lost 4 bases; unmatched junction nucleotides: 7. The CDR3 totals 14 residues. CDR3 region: CASSGQVEFYGYTF. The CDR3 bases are TGTGCCAGCTCAGGACAGGTGGAGTTCTATGGCTACACCTTC.

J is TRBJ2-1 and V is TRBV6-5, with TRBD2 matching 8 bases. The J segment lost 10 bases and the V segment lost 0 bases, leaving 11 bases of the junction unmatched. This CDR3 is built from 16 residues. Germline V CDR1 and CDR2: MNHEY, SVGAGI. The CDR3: CASSYSAGTRVNEQFF. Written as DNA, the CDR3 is TGTGCCAGCAGTTACTCAGCCGGGACTAGGGTCAACGAGCAGTTCTTC.

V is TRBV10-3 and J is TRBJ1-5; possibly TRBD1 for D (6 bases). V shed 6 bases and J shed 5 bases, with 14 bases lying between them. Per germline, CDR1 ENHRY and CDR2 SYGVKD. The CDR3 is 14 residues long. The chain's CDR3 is CAISLTGQDQPQHF. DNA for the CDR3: TGTGCCATCAGCCTCACAGGGCAGGATCAGCCCCAGCATTTT.

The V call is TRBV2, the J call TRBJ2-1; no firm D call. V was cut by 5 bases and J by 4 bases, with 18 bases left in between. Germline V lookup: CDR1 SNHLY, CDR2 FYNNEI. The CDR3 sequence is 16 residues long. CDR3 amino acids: CASSLPVPLKYNEQFF. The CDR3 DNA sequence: TGTGCCAGCAGTTTGCCGGTCCCCCTAAAATACAATGAGCAGTTCTTC.

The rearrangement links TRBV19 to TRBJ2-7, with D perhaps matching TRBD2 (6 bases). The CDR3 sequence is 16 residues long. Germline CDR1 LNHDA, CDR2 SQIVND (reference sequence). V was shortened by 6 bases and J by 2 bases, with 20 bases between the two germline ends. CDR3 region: CASRSPGGTGAYEQYF. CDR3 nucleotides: TGTGCCAGTAGAAGCCCAGGCGGGACCGGGGCCTACGAGCAGTACTTC. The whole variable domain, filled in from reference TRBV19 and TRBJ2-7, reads DGGITQSPKYLFRKEGQNVTLSCEQNLNHDAMYWYRQDPGQGLRLIYYSQIVNDFQKGDIAEGYSVSREKKESFPLTVTSAQKNPTAFYLCASRSPGGTGAYEQYFGPGTRLTVT.

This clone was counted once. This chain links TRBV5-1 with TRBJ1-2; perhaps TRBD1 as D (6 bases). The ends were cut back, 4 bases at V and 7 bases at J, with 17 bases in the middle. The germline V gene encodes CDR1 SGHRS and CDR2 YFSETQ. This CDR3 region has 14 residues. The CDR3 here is CASSLGQIRSGYTF. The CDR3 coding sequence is TGCGCCAGCAGCCTCGGACAGATTCGTTCTGGCTACACCTTC.

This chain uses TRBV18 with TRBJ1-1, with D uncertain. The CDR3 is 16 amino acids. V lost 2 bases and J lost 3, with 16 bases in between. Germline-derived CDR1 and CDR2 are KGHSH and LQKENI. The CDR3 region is CASSPGQTLLDTEAFF. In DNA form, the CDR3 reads TGTGCCAGCTCACCAGGCCAGACTCTACTAGACACTGAAGCTTTCTTT. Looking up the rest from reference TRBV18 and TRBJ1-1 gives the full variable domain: NAGVMQNPRHLVRRRGQEARLRCSPMKGHSHVYWYRQLPEEGLKFMVYLQKENIIDESGMPKERFSAEFPKEGPSILRIQQVVRGDSAAYFCASSPGQTLLDTEAFFGQGTRLTVV.

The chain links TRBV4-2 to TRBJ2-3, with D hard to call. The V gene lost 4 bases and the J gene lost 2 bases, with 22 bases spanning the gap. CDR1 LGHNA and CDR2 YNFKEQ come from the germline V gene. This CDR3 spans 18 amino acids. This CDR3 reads CASSPQKRPDGNTDTQYF. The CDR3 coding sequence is TGTGCCAGCAGCCCACAGAAGAGGCCCGACGGTAACACAGATACGCAGTATTTT.

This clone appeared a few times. The CDR3 DNA is TGTGCCAGCAGCTTATTTACGAATTCACCCCTCCACTTT. Its translation is CASSLFTNSPLHF. The chain joins TRBV7-6 to TRBJ1-6, with unresolved D. The V end lost 2 bases, the J end lost 7 bases, and 6 bases lay between the germline ends. The CDR3 extends over 13 amino acids. CDR1 SGHVS and CDR2 FNYEAQ come from the germline V gene.

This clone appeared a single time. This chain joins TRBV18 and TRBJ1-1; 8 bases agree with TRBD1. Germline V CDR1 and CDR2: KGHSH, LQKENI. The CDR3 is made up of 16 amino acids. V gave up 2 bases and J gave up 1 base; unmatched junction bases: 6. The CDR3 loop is CASSPGRGQGNTEAFF. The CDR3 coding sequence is TGTGCCAGCTCACCAGGCAGGGGGCAAGGGAACACTGAAGCTTTCTTT.

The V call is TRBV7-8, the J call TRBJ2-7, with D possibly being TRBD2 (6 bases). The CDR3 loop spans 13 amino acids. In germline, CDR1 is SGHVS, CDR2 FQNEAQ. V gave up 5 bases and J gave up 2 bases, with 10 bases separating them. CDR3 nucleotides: TGTGCCAGCAGCCCCGCGGGACCCTACGAGCAGTACTTC. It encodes CASSPAGPYEQYF.

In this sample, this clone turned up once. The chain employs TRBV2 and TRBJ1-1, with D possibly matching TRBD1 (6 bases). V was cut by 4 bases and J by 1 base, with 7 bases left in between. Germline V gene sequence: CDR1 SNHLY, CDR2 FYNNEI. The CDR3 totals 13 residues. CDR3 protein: CASSGQENTEAFF. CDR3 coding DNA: TGTGCCAGCAGTGGACAGGAGAACACTGAAGCTTTCTTT.

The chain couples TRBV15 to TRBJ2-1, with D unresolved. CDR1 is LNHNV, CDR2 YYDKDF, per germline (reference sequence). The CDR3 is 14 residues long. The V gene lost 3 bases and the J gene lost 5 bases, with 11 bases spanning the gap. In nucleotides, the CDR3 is TGTGCCACCAGCAGGGTGAGGCTAGACAATGAGCAGTTCTTC. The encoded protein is CATSRVRLDNEQFF.

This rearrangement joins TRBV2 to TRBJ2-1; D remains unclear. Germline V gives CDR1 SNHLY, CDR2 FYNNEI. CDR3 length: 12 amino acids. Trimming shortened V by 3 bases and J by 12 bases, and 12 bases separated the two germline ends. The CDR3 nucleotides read TGTGCCAGCAGTGACTATCCAATGGGGCAGTTCTTC. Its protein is CASSDYPMGQFF.

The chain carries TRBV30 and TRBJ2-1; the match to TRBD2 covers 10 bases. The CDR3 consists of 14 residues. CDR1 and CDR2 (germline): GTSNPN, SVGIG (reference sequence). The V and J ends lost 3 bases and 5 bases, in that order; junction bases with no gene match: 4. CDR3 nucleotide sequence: TGTGCCTGGAGCGATGGACTAGCGGACAATGAGCAGTTCTTC. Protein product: CAWSDGLADNEQFF.

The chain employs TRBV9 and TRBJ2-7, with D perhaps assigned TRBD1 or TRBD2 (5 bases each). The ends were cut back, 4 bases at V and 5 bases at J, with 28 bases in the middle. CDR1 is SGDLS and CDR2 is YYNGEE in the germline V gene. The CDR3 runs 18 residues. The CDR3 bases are TGTGCCAGCAGCCACAAGGACCGGGGTGGATGGGGCTCGGACGAGCAGTACTTC. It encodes CASSHKDRGGWGSDEQYF.